This TCR beta chain was identified during a study of OX40 agonist ivuxolimab in advanced cancers. Trimming pared 6 bases from V and 5 bases from J, leaving 14 bases between. The CDR3 loop spans 13 amino acids. Germline CDR1 reads SGHAT; CDR2 reads FQNNGV. The assay was immunoSEQ multiplex PCR, and TCRdb's table has in-frame clones only and misses some. The data show roughly 100,000 clones, with roughly 88% seen just once and 3% to 4% held by the top ten. The sample here was CD4+ or CD8+ T cells sorted from blood, taken in a trial of the OX40 agonist ivuxolimab. The chain combines TRBV11-2 with TRBJ2-7, with D hard to call. The source of this sequence is an adult with an advanced solid tumor such as melanoma, head and neck, liver or kidney cancer. Here the CDR3 DNA reads TGTGCCAGCAGTGGAATACAAGGCAACGAGCAGTACTTC. It is translated as CASSGIQGNEQYF.